Listed here are 7 T cell receptor beta chains from one sample, sequenced in a study of response to subunit inactivated influenza vaccine. TCRdb recomputed calls from the RT-PCR reads with MiXCR, one row per CDR3 protein. The sample consists of hundreds of thousands of distinct CDR3 sequences, about 11% of them appearing once. These data are also associated with another study on T cells expressing NK-cell markers. Per that study: In generating TCR beta cDNA, 5'RACE template switching with UMIs was used.

This sample comprised PBMCs from blood, obtained on the day of vaccination. Every receptor here comes from a man in his forties or fifties who received an inactivated influenza vaccine.

The V and J genes are TRBV6-5 and TRBJ2-7; D is possibly TRBD1 (5 bases). With 4 bases removed from V and 7 bases from J, the gap between germline ends came to 17 bases. This CDR3 is 14 amino acids long. Germline-derived CDR1 and CDR2 are MNHEY and SVGAGI. CDR3 DNA sequence: TGTGCCAGCAGTTTTACAGGCCCAACGGCGGAGCAGTACTTC. It is translated as CASSFTGPTAEQYF.

The sample holds a few counts of this clonotype. The chain has TRBV30 and TRBJ2-2; TRBD2 aligns across 7 bases. This CDR3 comprises 15 residues. CDR1 is GTSNPN and CDR2 is SVGIG in the germline V gene (reference sequence). V trimming: 0 bases; J trimming: 4 bases; junction bases outside the gene matches: 5. CDR3 protein: CAWSVLSGRTGELFF. In DNA, the CDR3 is TGTGCCTGGAGTGTACTTAGCGGGCGCACCGGGGAGCTGTTTTTT.

The gene calls are TRBV20-1 and TRBJ2-3; 11 bases match TRBD2. The germline CDR1 and CDR2 sequences are DFQATT and SNEGSKA (reference sequence). V shed 0 bases and J 4 bases; nucleotides not matched to a gene: 6. The CDR3 loop spans 16 amino acids. The CDR3 region is CSARDVTSGSADTQYF. In nucleotides, the CDR3 is TGCAGTGCTAGAGATGTTACTAGCGGGAGTGCAGATACGCAGTATTTT.

The rearrangement links TRBV9 to TRBJ2-5; tentatively, D is TRBD2 (5 bases). Germline CDR1 reads SGDLS; CDR2 reads YYNGEE. V lost 6 bases to trimming and J lost 2 bases, with 11 bases between them. The CDR3 loop spans 13 amino acids. The CDR3: CASNGGEQETQYF. The CDR3 DNA sequence: TGTGCCAGCAACGGAGGCGAACAAGAGACCCAGTACTTC.

This clonotype was seen at least ten times. This chain links TRBV5-1 with TRBJ2-2; the match to TRBD1 covers 7 bases. The CDR3 totals 16 residues. CDR1 is SGHRS, CDR2 YFSETQ, per germline. Trimming at V came to 4 bases and at J to 5 bases, leaving 11 bases not matched to a gene. CDR3 sequence (DNA): TGCGCCAGCAGCACAGTCGGGCCAGGGGGAACCGGGGAGCTGTTTTTT. It specifies CASSTVGPGGTGELFF. Full variable domain (remainder filled in from reference TRBV5-1 and TRBJ2-2): KAGVTQTPRYLIKTRGQQVTLSCSPISGHRSVSWYQQTPGQGLQFLFEYFSETQRNKGNFPGRFSGRQFSNSRSEMNVSTLELGDSALYLCASSTVGPGGTGELFFGEGSRLTVL.

This clonotype was observed a handful of times. CDR3 coding DNA: TGTGCCAGCAGCGCTGGGACTTCCGAGCAGTACTTC. It yields the protein CASSAGTSEQYF. The genes are TRBV7-2 and TRBJ2-7; tentative D call: TRBD2 (6 bases). Deletions cut 5 bases from V and 6 bases from J, with 11 bases between. The germline CDR1 and CDR2 sequences are SGHTA and FQGNSA. The CDR3 has 12 amino acids.

This chain joins TRBV5-1 and TRBJ2-5; a weak D match, TRBD2 (5 bases). Trimming left V 4 bases short and J 5 bases short, with 12 bases between. CDR1 is SGHRS, CDR2 YFSETQ, per germline. This CDR3 is 13 amino acids long. CDR3 amino acids: CASSAGTHETQYF. The CDR3 DNA is TGCGCCAGCAGCGCGGGTACACATGAGACCCAGTACTTC.